This T cell receptor beta chain was recovered during a study of shared T cell receptors in the human thymus (dated by TCRdb to the early 2020s). Background for the entire study: The study investigated the way shared, self-reactive T-cell receptor alpha chains are produced in the human thymus.

The library was obtained by the immunoSEQ multiplex PCR assay. Imported from immuneACCESS, the table was reduced by TCRdb to in-frame sequences with V and J called. These copies leave out some clones; in studies compared against another copy, an unresolved V gene accounts for under half, and the cause of the remainder is not known. A total of more than 550,000 clones appear in this sample, about 87% of them only once. The ten largest clonotypes hold 0.0094% of the sample. CDR1 and CDR2 (SGHVT, SQSDAQ) derive from the germline V gene. Measured from the cysteine to the phenylalanine, the CDR3 is 16 residues long. This entry keeps only the CDR3 DNA: 48 bases, framed from base 1. Trimming removed 5 bases from V and 0 bases from J; the gene matches leave 5 bases unexplained. As for this clone: Its antigen remains undetermined. Nothing much larger sits one base from this clone, and base qualities are not available.

This sample also belongs to another study, concerning human thymus T cells. The second study's authors report: Donors were immunologically healthy infants undergoing open corrective cardiac surgery for congenital heart defects in Finland. The thymus tissue came from surgical resects taken out during corrective cardiac surgery. Usage of V and J gene segments appeared to be biased in both the thymic and the peripheral blood repertoires. Highly overlapping thymic TCR repertoires among unrelated individuals were reported in the related research. TCR alpha and beta repertoires from seven to nine infant thymus samples and four related peripheral blood samples were characterized in the study. Donor ages ranging from about 6 to 250 days were recorded, and over 5 male and two female infants were included in the cohort. Thymocytes were freed from the tissue by mechanical means and kept at -70 degrees C as pellets of about 9-33 million cells. A QIAsymphony instrument was used to extract genomic DNA from frozen cell pellets. The immunoSEQ multiplex PCR assay was used to amplify the TCRB and TCRAD loci from a standardized quantity of quality-controlled genomic DNA. The amplicons covered the V(D)J region and were long enough to include the CDR3 and to identify the V and J genes. The commercial immunoSEQ service was used to sequence amplicons on an Illumina platform. Primer bias and sequencing errors were corrected as previously described, and TCRAD and TCRB were defined on the basis of the IMGT database. Repertoires were analysed with immunoSEQ Analyzer 3.0 and VDJTools, covering basic statistics, V/J segment usage, diversity estimates, rarefaction and pairwise overlap. Chao1, ChaoE, Efron-Thisted, Shannon and inverse Simpson indices were used to estimate diversity, which was also estimated on datasets down-sampled to the smallest sample. Repertoire overlap was assessed by strict matching of CDR3 nucleotide sequence, V gene and J gene, and clustering was done by Jaccard-based multidimensional scaling. On average, thymus samples gave 800,000 or so unique TCRB clonotypes, whereas blood samples gave roughly 80,000.

Sequencing input: thymocytes. This sequence uses TRBV7-4 and TRBJ2-4; 9 central bases correspond to TRBD1. This receptor was taken from a boy under two years old with a congenital heart defect. Donor details come from another sample of the same person, matched by shared clones. In nucleotides, the sequence is TGTGCCAGCAGCACAGGGGGCGAGCTAGCCAAAAACATTCAGTACTTC. It codes for CASSTGGELAKNIQYF. The reference TRBV7-4 and TRBJ2-4 proteins fill in what lies around the CDR3, so the full variable domain reads GAGVSQSPRYKVAKRGRDVALRCDSISGHVTLYWYRQTLGQGSEVLTYSQSDAQRDKSGRPSGRFSAERPERSVSTLKIQRTEQGDSAVYLCASSTGGELAKNIQYFGAGTRLSVL.